This T cell receptor (beta chain) is drawn from a study of identical twins. Study-level findings and limits: Not following the same donors, the study drew its conclusions from cross-sectional statistical analysis. For out-of-frame beta sequences, excess twin sharing was weaker.

The germline V and J ends were trimmed by 1 base and 4 bases, with 11 bases remaining between them. The CDR3 covers 15 residues. Each CDR3 protein is one row after TCRdb ran MiXCR on the 5' RACE reads. The sample lists 150,000 or so distinct CDR3 sequences; roughly 3.3% were seen once. There are many counts of this clonotype. Its antigen is unknown. The chain links TRBV12-3 or TRBV12-4 to TRBJ1-5; D might be TRBD1 (6 bases). The TCR was taken from a man aged 18-30 years in good health. The sequenced sample consisted of memory T cells sorted from blood. The CDR3 DNA follows: TGTGCCAGCAGTTTAGGGGGACAAGCTAATCAGCCCCAGCATTTT. It encodes CASSLGGQANQPQHF.